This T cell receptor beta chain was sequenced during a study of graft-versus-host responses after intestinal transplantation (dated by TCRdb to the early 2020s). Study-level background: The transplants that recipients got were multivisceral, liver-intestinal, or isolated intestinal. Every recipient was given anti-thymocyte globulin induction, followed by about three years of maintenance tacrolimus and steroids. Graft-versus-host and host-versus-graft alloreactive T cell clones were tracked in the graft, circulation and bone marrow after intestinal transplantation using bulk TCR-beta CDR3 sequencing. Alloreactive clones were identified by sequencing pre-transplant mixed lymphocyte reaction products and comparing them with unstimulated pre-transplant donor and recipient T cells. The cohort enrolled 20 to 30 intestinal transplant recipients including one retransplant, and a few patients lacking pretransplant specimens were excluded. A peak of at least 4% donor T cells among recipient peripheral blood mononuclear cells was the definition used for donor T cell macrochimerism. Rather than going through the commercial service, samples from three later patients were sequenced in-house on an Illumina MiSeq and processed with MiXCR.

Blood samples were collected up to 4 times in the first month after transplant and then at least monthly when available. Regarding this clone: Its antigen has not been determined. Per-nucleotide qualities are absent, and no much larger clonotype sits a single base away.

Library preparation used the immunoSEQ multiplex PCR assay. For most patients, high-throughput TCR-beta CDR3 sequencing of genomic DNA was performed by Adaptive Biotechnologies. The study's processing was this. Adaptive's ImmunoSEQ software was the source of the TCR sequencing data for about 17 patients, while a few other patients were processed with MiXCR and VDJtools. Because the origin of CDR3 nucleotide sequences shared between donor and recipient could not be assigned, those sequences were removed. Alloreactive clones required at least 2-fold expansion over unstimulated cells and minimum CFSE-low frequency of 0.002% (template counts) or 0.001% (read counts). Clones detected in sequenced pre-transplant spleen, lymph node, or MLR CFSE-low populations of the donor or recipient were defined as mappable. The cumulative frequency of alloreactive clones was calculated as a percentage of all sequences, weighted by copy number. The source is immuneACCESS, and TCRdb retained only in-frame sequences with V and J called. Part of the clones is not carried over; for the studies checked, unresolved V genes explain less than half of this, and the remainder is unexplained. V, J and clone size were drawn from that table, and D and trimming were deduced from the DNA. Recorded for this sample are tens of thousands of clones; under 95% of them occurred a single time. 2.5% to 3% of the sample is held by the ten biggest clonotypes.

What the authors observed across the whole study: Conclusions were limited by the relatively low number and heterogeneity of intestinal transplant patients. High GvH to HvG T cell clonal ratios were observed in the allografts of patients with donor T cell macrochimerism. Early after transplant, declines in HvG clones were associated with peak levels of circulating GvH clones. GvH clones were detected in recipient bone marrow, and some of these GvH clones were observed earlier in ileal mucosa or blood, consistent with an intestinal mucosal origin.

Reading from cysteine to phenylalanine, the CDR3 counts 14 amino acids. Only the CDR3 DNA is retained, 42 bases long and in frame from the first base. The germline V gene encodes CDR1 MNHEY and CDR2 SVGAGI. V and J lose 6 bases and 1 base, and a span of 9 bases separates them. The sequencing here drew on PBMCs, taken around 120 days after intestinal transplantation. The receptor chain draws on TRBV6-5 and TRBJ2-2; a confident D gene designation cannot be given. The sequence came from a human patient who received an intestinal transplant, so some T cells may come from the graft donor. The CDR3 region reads CASRSDRNTGELFF. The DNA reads TGTGCCAGCAGATCGGACCGGAACACCGGGGAGCTGTTTTTT.